This T cell receptor beta chain was recovered during a study of T cells in Graves' hyperthyroidism and ophthalmopathy. General observations from the study: Classification by a 13 V-J model distinguished ophthalmopathy from stable hyperthyroidism. Blood also held most thyroid clonotypes expanded beyond 0.001.

In its sample, this clonotype was seen many times. Its antigen is unidentified. V lost 7 bases, J lost 2 bases, and 14 bases stayed unmatched. Germline lookup yields CDR1 SGHDT and CDR2 YYEEEE. CDR3 length: 16 amino acids. Investigators excluded patients with uncontrolled infection, other autoimmune disease, pregnancy or lactation. Each diagnosis was grounded in clinical symptoms, serum thyroxine and TRAb, thyroid ultrasound, and orbital computed tomography. Amplification targeted TCR beta CDR3 regions from RNA transcripts. An initial round of RT-PCR targeting the TCR CDR3 relied on the HTBI primer set. TCRdb reprocessed the multiplex PCR reads with MiXCR, giving one entry per CDR3 protein. This table holds 450,000 to 700,000 distinct CDR3 sequences, about half found once.

This chain joins TRBV5-6 and TRBJ2-5; 7 nucleotides align to TRBD1. Sequencing used peripheral blood or thyroid tissue (not recorded which). This clonotype originated in an adult woman with Graves' disease, either hyperthyroidism or ophthalmopathy (not recorded which). CDR3 nucleotides: TGTGCCAGCCAACACTTGACAGGGCCTCAGCAAGAGACCCAGTACTTC. Translating it yields CASQHLTGPQQETQYF.